This T cell receptor beta chain was retrieved from a study of T cell responses to AZD1222 COVID-19 vaccine. Study findings and constraints: Of the AZD1222 recipients, only 5 or 6 were seropositive at baseline. Sampling that yielded the repertoires occurred only after the peak T cell response.

The table came from immunoSEQ multiplex PCR; TCRdb's copy has only in-frame clones and leaves some out. The sample records roughly 86,000 clones, less than 85% being singletons. Per the germline V gene, CDR1 is LNHDA and CDR2 is SQIVND (reference sequence). This CDR3 is built from 14 residues. The J segment lost 6 bases and the V segment lost 5 bases, leaving 3 bases of the junction unmatched. About this clone itself: Its antigen is not identified.

The source material was peripheral blood, sampled 28 days after the second AZD1222 dose. The chain couples TRBV19 to TRBJ1-6; TRBD1 agrees at 8 bases. This receptor was obtained from an adult who received the AZD1222 COVID-19 vaccine. This chain's CDR3 is CASSVRGPNSPLHF. The CDR3 DNA reads as TGTGCCAGTAGTGTCAGGGGGCCTAATTCACCCCTCCACTTT.